The clone carrying this T cell receptor (beta chain) has a handful of counts. PCR used 60 Vbeta primers and 13 Jbeta primers. Under the authors' procedure: An analysis performed later counted roughly 80 million unique TCR beta chains (roughly 11 million of them shared). Clones were sequenced by immunoSEQ multiplex PCR, and TCRdb holds only the in-frame ones, with some missing. V, J and clone size are taken as reported in that table, and D and trimming were inferred from the DNA itself. The sample holds about 200,000 clones, roughly 73% seen once. This record comes from a study of cytomegalovirus exposure and HLA in healthy donors. This receptor was taken from a woman in her 30s in good health and CMV-seronegative. Sequencing input: PBMCs.

As DNA, the CDR3 is TGTGCCAGCAGCTTCTTGCCACCTCCAGGCTACGAGCAGTACTTC. This translates into CASSFLPPPGYEQYF. The V gene is TRBV5-6, the J gene TRBJ2-7; D uncertain. Per the germline V gene, CDR1 is SGHDT and CDR2 is YYEEEE. The V and J ends lost 2 bases and 3 bases respectively, with 15 bases between them. The CDR3 has 15 residues. The whole variable domain, filled in from reference TRBV5-6 and TRBJ2-7, reads DAGVTQSPTHLIKTRGQQVTLRCSPKSGHDTVSWYQQALGQGPQFIFQYYEEEERQRGNFPDRFSGHQFPNYSSELNVNALLLGDSALYLCASSFLPPPGYEQYFGPGTRLTVT.